These 10 T cell receptor beta chains were sequenced from one sample in a study of blood T cell repertoires in COVID-19. The table came from immunoSEQ multiplex PCR; TCRdb's copy has only in-frame clones and leaves some out. The sample holds roughly 160,000 clones, about 83% seen once. Sequencing input: peripheral blood. The source of these receptors is a woman in her 70s who had recovered from COVID-19.

This chain uses TRBV20-1 with TRBJ2-3, with D perhaps TRBD1 (6 bases). The CDR3 contains 11 residues. From germline, CDR1 is DFQATT and CDR2 SNEGSKA (reference sequence). The DNA for the CDR3 is TGCAGGGGAATACAGGGAAATACGCAGTATTTT. It yields the protein CRGIQGNTQYF.

The rearrangement joins TRBV3-1 (or the pseudogene TRBV3-2) to TRBJ2-5, with a weak D call TRBD2 (5 bases). The CDR3 spans 13 residues. Germline loops: CDR1 LGHDT, CDR2 YNNKEL (reference sequence). The V end was cut by 3 bases, the J end by 5 bases, with 10 bases between. The CDR3 DNA follows: TGTGCCAGCAGCCAGGGGAGCGGTGAGACCCAGTACTTC. Its protein is CASSQGSGETQYF.

The chain combines TRBV7-2 with TRBJ1-5; 7 bases match TRBD1. This CDR3 comprises 14 residues. Per the germline V gene, CDR1 is SGHTA and CDR2 is FQGNSA. The J segment lost 5 bases and the V segment lost 11 bases, leaving 12 bases of the junction unmatched. This chain's CDR3 is CASESGGGHQPQHF. CDR3 nucleotides: TGTGCCTCAGAAAGTGGAGGGGGCCATCAGCCCCAGCATTTT.

The chain combines TRBV5-1 with TRBJ1-1, with D possibly matching TRBD1 (6 bases). The germline V and J ends were trimmed by 6 bases and 1 base, with 13 bases remaining between them. Germline V gene sequence: CDR1 SGHRS, CDR2 YFSETQ. CDR3 length equals 14 residues. The CDR3 DNA reads TGCGCCAGCACCCTGGGGGCCGGGAACACTGAAGCTTTCTTT. This sequence encodes CASTLGAGNTEAFF.

The chain uses TRBV5-1 and TRBJ1-6; possible D gene TRBD1, 5 bases. V lost 0 bases and J lost 14, with 15 bases in between. The CDR3 loop spans 14 amino acids. Germline lookup yields CDR1 SGHRS and CDR2 YFSETQ. The CDR3 here is CASSLGPGTGALHF. CDR3 nucleotides: TGCGCCAGCAGCTTGGGCCCGGGAACGGGGGCCCTCCACTTT. The variable domain in full, completed from reference TRBV5-1 and TRBJ1-6, reads KAGVTQTPRYLIKTRGQQVTLSCSPISGHRSVSWYQQTPGQGLQFLFEYFSETQRNKGNFPGRFSGRQFSNSRSEMNVSTLELGDSALYLCASSLGPGTGALHFGNGTRLTVT.

The chain carries TRBV5-4 and TRBJ1-3; D uncertain. V was clipped by 3 bases and J by 0 bases, with 13 bases between them. This CDR3 has 16 residues. The germline CDR1 and CDR2 sequences are SGHNT and YYREEE (reference sequence). CDR3 coding DNA: TGTGCCAGCAGCTCGAAACCCACATACTCTGGAAACACCATATATTTT. Residues: CASSSKPTYSGNTIYF. The entire variable domain, with the rest obtained from reference TRBV5-4 and TRBJ1-3, is as follows: ETGVTQSPTHLIKTRGQQVTLRCSSQSGHNTVSWYQQALGQGPQFIFQYYREEENGRGNFPPRFSGLQFPNYSSELNVNALELDDSALYLCASSSKPTYSGNTIYFGEGSWLTVV.

The V and J genes are TRBV15 and TRBJ2-7; 8 nucleotides line up with TRBD1. Losses at the gene ends were 5 bases for V and 1 base for J; bases not matched to a gene: 4. CDR1 is LNHNV and CDR2 is YYDKDF in the germline V gene (reference sequence). The CDR3 sequence is 14 residues long. The chain's CDR3 is CATSPWDRSYEQYF. Here the CDR3 DNA reads TGTGCCACCAGCCCATGGGACAGGTCCTACGAGCAGTACTTC.

The chain is built from TRBV29-1 and TRBJ2-3; 7 nucleotides line up with TRBD2. CDR1 is SQVTM, CDR2 ANQGSEA, per germline. This CDR3 spans 12 amino acids. V gave up 6 bases and J gave up 4 bases; unmatched junction bases: 4. CDR3 in amino acids: CSVGGSSDTQYF. For the CDR3, the DNA is TGCAGCGTGGGGGGGAGTTCAGATACGCAGTATTTT.

V is TRBV6-5 and J is TRBJ2-1; the D gene is possibly TRBD2 (6 bases). V was trimmed by 7 bases and J by 6 bases, leaving 19 bases between them. Germline-derived CDR1 and CDR2 are MNHEY and SVGAGI. The CDR3 runs 15 residues. The CDR3 DNA is TGTGCCAGCACCCCCCGGCGGGGTGTGGGCAATGAGCAGTTCTTC. This encodes CASTPRRGVGNEQFF.

Turning to this clone: This may be a read error: a much more frequent sequence differs by one nucleotide. The CDR3 coding sequence is TGTGCCAGCAGCCCCCCGGGCGGGGAGCTGTTTTTT. Translated: CASSPPGGELFF. This chain connects TRBV5-4 to TRBJ2-2, with D unresolved. Trimming cost V 4 bases and J 7 bases, with 8 bases left between them. There are 12 residues in the CDR3. Germline CDR1 SGHNT, CDR2 YYREEE (reference sequence).